The 24 T cell receptor beta chains presented below share a single source sample, sequenced in a study of identical twins. TCRdb redid the calling of the 5' RACE reads with MiXCR, one entry per CDR3 protein. Found here are about 530,000 distinct CDR3 sequences, approximately 14% of them singletons; the top ten hold roughly 0.46%. The same sample was also used in a study of yellow fever vaccine responses in identical twins.

The sample consisted of CD4+ T cells sorted from blood. These receptor sequences come from a woman aged 18-30 years in good health.

The chain is built from TRBV4-1 and TRBJ2-5; TRBD1 agrees at 7 bases. The V and J ends lost 1 base and 1 base, in that order; junction bases with no gene match: 3. Germline V CDR1 and CDR2: MGHRA, YSYEKL. This CDR3 is 15 amino acids long. The CDR3 DNA reads TGCGCCAGCAGCCAAGGGGACAGATTCCAAGAGACCCAGTACTTC. Translating gives CASSQGDRFQETQYF.

This clonotype showed up just a few times. V and J are TRBV24-1 and TRBJ2-7; no firm D call. Between the trimmed V and J ends, which lost 3 bases and 7 bases, there was a span of 9 bases. There are 12 residues in the CDR3. CDR1 KGHDR and CDR2 SFDVKD come from the germline V gene. The CDR3 region is CATSDGPREQYF. Here the CDR3 DNA reads TGTGCCACCAGTGATGGGCCCAGGGAGCAGTACTTC.

V is TRBV7-7 and J is TRBJ2-7; TRBD2 might be the D (6 bases). V lost 4 bases and J 3 bases, leaving 16 bases between the germline ends. CDR1 and CDR2 from the germline V gene are SSHAT and FNYEAQ (reference sequence). The CDR3 consists of 15 residues. As DNA, the CDR3 is TGTGCCAGCAGCTCAATCTTAGCGGCTCTCTACGAGCAGTACGTC. This encodes CASSSILAALYEQYV.

About this clonotype itself: At one end the junction does not follow the germline gene, possibly because of a read error. The chain uses TRBV3-1 and TRBJ2-1, with TRBD1 identical over 8 bases. The CDR3 has 15 residues. Germline V lookup: CDR1 LGHDT, CDR2 YNNKEL (reference sequence). CDR3 amino acids: CACSRQGSTYNEQFF. The DNA for the CDR3 is TGTGCCTGCAGCAGACAGGGGTCGACCTACAATGAGCAGTTCTTC.

The V call is TRBV7-6, the J call TRBJ2-3; 9 bases fit TRBD2. Germline CDR1 and CDR2: SGHVS and FNYEAQ. The CDR3 runs 18 residues. The trim removed 0 bases at V and 2 bases at J, leaving 9 bases unmatched. DNA of the CDR3: TGTGCCAGCAGCTTAGCGCCGGCTAGCGGGACCTACACAGATACGCAGTATTTT. Encoded protein: CASSLAPASGTYTDTQYF. Variable domain in full (rest from reference TRBV7-6 and TRBJ2-3): GAGVSQSPRYKVTKRGQDVALRCDPISGHVSLYWYRQALGQGPEFLTYFNYEAQQDKSGLPNDRFSAERPEGSISTLTIQRTEQRDSAMYRCASSLAPASGTYTDTQYFGPGTRLTVL.

The chain combines TRBV12-3 or TRBV12-4 with TRBJ2-3; tentatively, D is TRBD1 (6 bases). CDR3 length: 17 amino acids. The V gene lost 4 bases and the J gene lost 0 bases, with 17 bases spanning the gap. CDR3 nucleotide sequence: TGTGCCAGCAGTTCCAGGGGATTCCCCGGGAGCACAGATACGCAGTATTTT. Its protein is CASSSRGFPGSTDTQYF.

V gene TRBV3-1 combines with J gene TRBJ2-7; a weak D match, TRBD2 (5 bases). Germline lookup yields CDR1 LGHDT and CDR2 YNNKEL (reference sequence). V was shortened by 1 base and J by 3 bases, with 16 bases between the two germline ends. The CDR3 loop spans 16 amino acids. The CDR3 here is CASSQGPLARNYEQYF. DNA of the CDR3: TGTGCCAGCAGCCAAGGGCCGTTAGCGAGAAACTACGAGCAGTACTTC.

The J gene is TRBJ2-7, the V gene TRBV2; 7 bases match TRBD1. From germline, CDR1 is SNHLY and CDR2 FYNNEI. J gave up 1 base and V 2 bases, and 2 bases lay outside the gene matches. The CDR3 covers 14 residues. DNA of the CDR3: TGTGCCAGCAGTGAATCGGGACAGTCCTACGAGCAGTACTTC. Translating it yields CASSESGQSYEQYF.

This clonotype was seen a few times. V usage is TRBV27 and J usage is TRBJ2-1, with 12 bases that match TRBD2. V shed 2 bases, J shed 9 bases, and the junction held 5 bases outside the gene matches. Germline values: CDR1 MNHEY, CDR2 SMNVEV (reference sequence). CDR3 length equals 15 residues. The CDR3 loop reads CASSLNGLAGLEQFF. CDR3 DNA: TGTGCCAGCAGTTTAAACGGACTAGCGGGACTTGAGCAGTTCTTC.

This clonotype was counted between two and nine times. The chain uses TRBV29-1 and TRBJ1-4; 8 positions agree with TRBD1. This CDR3 contains 13 residues. With 3 bases clipped from V and 8 bases from J, the junction kept 5 bases outside the gene matches. Per the germline V gene, CDR1 is SQVTM and CDR2 is ANQGSEA. CDR3 loop: CSVDSDRGEKLFF. The CDR3, as DNA: TGCAGCGTTGATTCAGACAGGGGAGAAAAACTGTTTTTT.

This clonotype was observed a few times. The chain links TRBV10-3 to TRBJ2-4; 7 nucleotides line up with TRBD2. V gave up 5 bases and J gave up 4 bases; unmatched junction bases: 8. The CDR3 runs to 15 residues. Germline CDR1 ENHRY, CDR2 SYGVKD. CDR3 in DNA: TGTGCCATCAGTCGAGGCGGGAGTTGGAAAAACATTCAGTACTTC. Amino acid sequence: CAISRGGSWKNIQYF.

V gene TRBV4-2 combines with J gene TRBJ2-5; TRBD2 matches at 8 bases. The ends lost 1 base at V and 5 bases at J; junction bases unmatched: 6. The length of the CDR3 is 15 residues. Per the germline V gene, CDR1 is LGHNA and CDR2 is YNFKEQ. For the CDR3, the DNA is TGTGCCAGCAGCCAAGTTTCGGGAGGGCGCGAGACCCAGTACTTC. As protein: CASSQVSGGRETQYF.

V usage is TRBV11-2 and J usage is TRBJ2-7; 13 bases are shared with TRBD2. The CDR3 spans 15 residues. Germline V lookup: CDR1 SGHAT, CDR2 FQNNGV. Trimming removed 6 bases from V and 4 bases from J; junction bases left unmatched: 6. CDR3 nucleotide sequence: TGTGCCAGCAGAATACCGGGACTAGCGGGGTACGAGCAGTACTTC. As protein: CASRIPGLAGYEQYF. Based on the CDR3 plus reference TRBV11-2 and TRBJ2-7, the full variable domain is EAGVAQSPRYKIIEKRQSVAFWCNPISGHATLYWYQQILGQGPKLLIQFQNNGVVDDSQLPKDRFSAERLKGVDSTLKIQPAKLEDSAVYLCASRIPGLAGYEQYFGPGTRLTVT.

V is TRBV5-1 and J is TRBJ2-5; D may be TRBD2 (5 bases). V lost 4 bases, J lost 2 bases, and 18 bases lay in between. Germline lookup yields CDR1 SGHRS and CDR2 YFSETQ. CDR3 length: 16 residues. The CDR3 nucleotides are TGCGCCAGCAGCGAAAACCTAGCCGAATCACAAGAGACCCAGTACTTC. Protein: CASSENLAESQETQYF.

The sample holds a few counts of this clonotype. The chain recombines TRBV29-1 with TRBJ2-5; 7 positions match TRBD2. This CDR3 has 12 amino acids. CDR1 is SQVTM, CDR2 ANQGSEA, per germline. With V trimmed by 4 bases and J by 7 bases, 6 bases remained unmatched. In DNA, the CDR3 is TGCAGCGTTGTTGGGCTAGCGGCGACCCAGTACTTC. It yields the protein CSVVGLAATQYF.

This clonotype was seen a handful of times. V is TRBV20-1 and J is TRBJ2-5; TRBD1 or TRBD2 may be the D gene (5 bases each). Germline V lookup: CDR1 DFQATT, CDR2 SNEGSKA (reference sequence). The CDR3 runs 15 residues. The ends were cut back, 3 bases at V and 1 base at J, with 15 bases in the middle. CDR3 residues: CSASPLGRPQETQYF. CDR3 DNA: TGCAGTGCTAGTCCGTTGGGACGGCCCCAAGAGACCCAGTACTTC.

This clonotype was found a few times. The gene calls are TRBV12-3 or TRBV12-4 and TRBJ2-5; D unresolved. V lost 7 bases to trimming and J lost 5 bases, with 14 bases between them. This CDR3 region has 13 residues. The CDR3 reads CASTDLMGETQYF. The CDR3 bases are TGTGCCAGCACCGACCTAATGGGGGAGACCCAGTACTTC.

This clonotype was seen more than once but under ten times. J is TRBJ2-1 and V is TRBV29-1, with TRBD2 identical over 10 bases. Losses at the gene ends were 6 bases for V and 0 bases for J; bases not matched to a gene: 5. The CDR3 totals 15 residues. Germline CDR1 reads SQVTM; CDR2 reads ANQGSEA. CDR3 nucleotide sequence: TGCAGCGTCATTAGCGGGGGGAGCTCCTACAATGAGCAGTTCTTC. It specifies CSVISGGSSYNEQFF.

This clonotype has a handful of counts. The chain couples TRBV6-1 to TRBJ2-7; 12 bases match TRBD1. The CDR3 runs 15 residues. Trimming removed 6 bases from V and 7 bases from J; junction bases left unmatched: 10. Germline V gene lookup returns CDR1 MNHNS and CDR2 SASEGT. CDR3 nucleotide sequence: TGTGCCAGCAGCTCCGGGACAGGGGGCCTCTGGGAGCAGTACTTC. It encodes CASSSGTGGLWEQYF.

There are a few counts of this clonotype. This chain joins TRBV10-3 and TRBJ2-1; 14 bases match TRBD2. Germline CDR1 ENHRY, CDR2 SYGVKD. The CDR3 runs 14 residues. The junction had 4 bases not matched to a gene; V was cut back by 6 bases and J by 9 bases. The CDR3 spells CAIRGLAGVGEQFF. DNA for the CDR3: TGTGCCATCAGGGGACTAGCGGGAGTCGGTGAGCAGTTCTTC.

This clonotype came up a few times. The chain is built from TRBV6-5 and TRBJ2-1, with D tentatively TRBD1 (5 bases). V was clipped by 1 base and J by 7 bases, with 11 bases between them. Germline V gives CDR1 MNHEY, CDR2 SVGAGI. CDR3 length: 14 amino acids. CDR3 amino acids: CASSYLQPGNEQFF. CDR3 DNA: TGTGCCAGCAGTTACTTGCAGCCAGGGAATGAGCAGTTCTTC.

The chain is built from TRBV11-2 and TRBJ2-5, with D uncertain. Germline V CDR1 and CDR2: SGHAT, FQNNGV. V was pared by 1 base and J by 10 bases, with 7 bases between. CDR3 size: 11 residues. The DNA of the CDR3 is TGTGCCAGCAGCTTAGCGGCCGACCAGTACTTC. This sequence encodes CASSLAADQYF.

CDR3 amino acids: CSARIWEGLKNEQFF. In nucleotides, the CDR3 is TGCAGTGCTAGAATCTGGGAGGGCCTGAAGAATGAGCAGTTCTTC. V usage is TRBV20-1 and J usage is TRBJ2-1; 7 bases agree with TRBD2. The CDR3 has 15 residues. The J segment lost 7 bases and the V segment lost 2 bases, leaving 11 bases of the junction unmatched. Germline V CDR1 and CDR2: DFQATT, SNEGSKA (reference sequence).

There are a few counts of this clonotype. The chain employs TRBV29-1 and TRBJ2-5, with D possibly called TRBD1 or TRBD2 (5 bases each). CDR1 is SQVTM, CDR2 ANQGSEA, per germline. The CDR3 extends over 14 amino acids. V lost 7 bases, J lost 5 bases, and 20 bases lay in between. CDR3 nucleotides: TGCAGCGCCGTGGGGGAACCGGTGGGGGAGACCCAGTACTTC. Its protein is CSAVGEPVGETQYF.